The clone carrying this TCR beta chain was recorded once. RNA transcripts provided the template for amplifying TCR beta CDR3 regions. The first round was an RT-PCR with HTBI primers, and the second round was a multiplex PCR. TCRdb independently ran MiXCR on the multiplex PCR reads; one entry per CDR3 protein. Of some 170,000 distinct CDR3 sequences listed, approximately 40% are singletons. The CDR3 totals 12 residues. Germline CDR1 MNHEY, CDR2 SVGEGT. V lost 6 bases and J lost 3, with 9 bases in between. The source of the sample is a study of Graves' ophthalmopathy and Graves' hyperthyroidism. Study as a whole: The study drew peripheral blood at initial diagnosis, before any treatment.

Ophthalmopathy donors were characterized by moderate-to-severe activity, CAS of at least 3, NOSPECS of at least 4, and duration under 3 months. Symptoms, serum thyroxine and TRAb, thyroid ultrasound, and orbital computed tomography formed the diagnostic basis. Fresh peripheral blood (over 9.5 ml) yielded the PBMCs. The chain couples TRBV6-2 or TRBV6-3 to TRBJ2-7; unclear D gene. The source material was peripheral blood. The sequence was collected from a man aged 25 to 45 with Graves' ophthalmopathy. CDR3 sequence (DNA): TGTGCCAGCAGCCCACCGGACTACGAGCAGTACTTC. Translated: CASSPPDYEQYF.